Listed below are T cell receptor beta chains from one sample, sequenced in a study of sequential checkpoint blockade in melanoma. TCRdb's copy holds only in-frame clones and misses some; the assay was immunoSEQ multiplex PCR. The sample includes roughly 7,000 clones, about 28% of them seen just once. The sequencing used tumor tissue (inferred from file names), collected from a patient given nivolumab and ipilimumab in sequence. The origin of the receptors is a human donor with melanoma. Each CDR3 is given with its conserved first and last residue. D genes are given only for firm matches. Size is stated for part of the rows, as once, few or many counts, or as a class when the clone is expanded.

. TRBD1 TRBJ2-1 TRBV5-1 CASSSLHRTGKVLHEQFF TGCGCCAGCAGCTCCCTCCACCGGACAGGGAAGGTCCTGCATGAGCAGTTCTTC
. . TRBJ2-5 TRBV30 CAWSKGVETQYF TGTGCCTGGAGTAAGGGGGTGGAGACCCAGTACTTC
. TRBD2 TRBJ2-4 TRBV30 CAWNSAGSGGIQYF TGTGCCTGGAATTCAGCGGGGTCCGGGGGCATTCAGTACTTC
. . TRBJ2-3 TRBV29-1 CSVIRRDGTDTQYF TGCAGCGTCATCAGGAGGGATGGCACAGATACGCAGTATTTT
large . TRBJ2-3 TRBV11-3 CASSLSRGLDTQYF TGTGCCAGCAGCTTGTCCAGGGGATTAGATACGCAGTATTTT
few . TRBJ1-1 TRBV11-3 CASSQRGQPAEAFF TGTGCCAGCAGCCAACGAGGGCAGCCCGCTGAAGCTTTCTTT
few . TRBJ1-3 TRBV19 CASSMRAEGNTIYF TGTGCCAGTAGTATGAGGGCAGAAGGAAACACCATATATTTT
few . TRBJ2-7 TRBV6-4 CASSYSGEQYF TGTGCCAGCAGTTACTCGGGCGAGCAGTACTTC
. . TRBJ2-2 TRBV5-1 CASSLATGGSGTGELFF TGCGCCAGCAGCTTGGCTACAGGAGGTTCGGGGACCGGGGAGCTGTTTTTT
few . TRBJ2-3 TRBV19 CASSPREWNTDTQYF TGTGCCAGTAGTCCCCGGGAGTGGAACACAGATACGCAGTATTTT
. . TRBJ1-1 TRBV18 CASSAGPDTEAFF TGTGCCAGCTCAGCGGGACCAGACACTGAAGCTTTCTTT
few TRBD1 TRBJ2-7 TRBV6-8 CASPGTGRPYEQYF TGTGCCAGCCCCGGGACAGGGAGGCCCTACGAGCAGTACTTC
. TRBD2 TRBJ2-7 TRBV5-1 CASSQSGILSEQYF TGCGCCAGCAGCCAAAGCGGGATCCTCTCCGAGCAGTACTTC
. . TRBJ2-7 TRBV30 CAWKGKGASYEQYF TGTGCCTGGAAGGGAAAGGGAGCTTCCTACGAGCAGTACTTC
. . TRBJ1-2 TRBV6-8 CASSPLGGSDYGYTF TGTGCCAGCAGTCCCCTCGGCGGATCTGACTATGGCTACACCTTC
. . TRBJ1-4 TRBV19 CASATDQGHNEKLFF TGTGCCAGCGCGACCGACCAGGGGCACAATGAAAAACTGTTTTTT
large TRBD1 TRBJ1-1 TRBV19 CASRQGGNTEAFF TGTGCCAGCCGACAGGGCGGGAACACTGAAGCTTTCTTT
few . TRBJ2-7 TRBV25-1 CASSESPLEQYF TGTGCCAGCAGTGAATCCCCCCTCGAGCAGTACTTC
. . TRBJ1-1 TRBV5-1 CASSLAGTNTEAFF TGCGCCAGCAGCTTGGCAGGGACCAACACTGAAGCTTTCTTT
. . TRBJ1-1 TRBV18 CASSPPWGSGTEAFF TGTGCCAGCTCACCACCGTGGGGGAGTGGCACTGAAGCTTTCTTT
. TRBD2 TRBJ2-7 TRBV11-3 CASSNGGRPYEQYF TGTGCCAGCAGCAACGGGGGGAGGCCCTACGAGCAGTACTTC
. TRBD2 TRBJ2-3 TRBV19 CASSPPRAGADTQYF TGTGCCAGTAGTCCCCCTAGGGCGGGGGCAGATACGCAGTATTTT
few . TRBJ2-7 TRBV5-8 CASSSETGREQYF TGTGCCAGCAGCTCCGAGACAGGACGCGAGCAGTACTTC
large TRBD1 TRBJ1-2 TRBV9 CASSAWDRVGISYGYTF TGTGCCAGCAGCGCATGGGACAGGGTGGGTATCAGCTATGGCTACACCTTC
medium-sized TRBD2 TRBJ2-3 TRBV10-2 CASSGGTSGRDSTDTQYF TGCGCCAGCAGTGGCGGAACTAGCGGGAGAGATAGTACAGATACGCAGTATTTT
medium-sized . TRBJ2-3 TRBV6-8 CASSYSMNVRAEDF TGTGCCAGCAGTTACTCGATGAATGTACGGGCCGAGGATTTT
few TRBD2 TRBJ2-1 TRBV11-3 CASSLGREVGNEQFF TGTGCCAGCAGCTTGGGTCGGGAGGTGGGCAATGAGCAGTTCTTC
once . TRBJ1-1 TRBV5-1 CASSLGGLRTEAFF TGCGCCAGCAGCTTGGGAGGGTTGCGGACTGAAGCTTTCTTT
medium-sized TRBD1 TRBJ2-3 TRBV6-8 CASRYDRERTDTQYF TGTGCCAGCAGATACGACAGGGAGAGGACAGATACGCAGTATTTT
. TRBD2 TRBJ2-3 TRBV6-8 CASSWTSGSTDTQYF TGTGCCAGCAGTTGGACTAGCGGGAGCACAGATACGCAGTATTTT
many . TRBJ1-2 TRBV11-3 CASSSDGRTRGYTF TGTGCCAGCAGCTCGGACGGACGAACCCGTGGCTACACCTTC
. . TRBJ1-2 TRBV9 CASSASQTVGYGYTF TGTGCCAGCAGCGCAAGCCAGACCGTGGGCTATGGCTACACCTTC
. TRBD1 TRBJ2-2 TRBV29-1 CSVANRGTGELFF TGCAGCGTAGCGAACAGGGGAACCGGGGAGCTGTTTTTT
. TRBD2 TRBJ2-7 TRBV5-1 CASSSLPGGSYEQYF TGCGCCAGCAGCTCCCTCCCGGGAGGGTCCTACGAGCAGTACTTC
few . TRBJ1-4 TRBV19 CASTLGNTNEKLFF TGTGCCAGTACGTTGGGGAATACTAATGAAAAACTGTTTTTT
. . TRBJ1-2 TRBV12-5 CASTLSAANYGYTF TGTGCCAGCACGTTGTCCGCCGCTAACTATGGCTACACCTTC
few TRBD2 TRBJ2-1 TRBV10-3 CAISERMGLAVNEQFF TGTGCCATCAGTGAGAGAATGGGACTAGCGGTTAATGAGCAGTTCTTC
. TRBD1 TRBJ2-7 TRBV6-8 CASSRDRVFHEQYF TGTGCCAGCAGCCGGGACAGGGTTTTTCACGAGCAGTACTTC
. . TRBJ2-3 TRBV29-1 CSVEPLGAPRDTQYF TGCAGCGTTGAACCCCTCGGGGCCCCACGGGATACGCAGTATTTT
few . TRBJ2-7 TRBV29-1 CSGNALTGEQYF TGCAGCGGTAACGCACTTACGGGGGAGCAGTACTTC
. TRBD2 TRBJ2-1 TRBV15 CATSRPPGKREGSKSYNEQFF TGTGCCACCAGCAGACCCCCCGGGAAGCGGGAGGGATCGAAGTCCTACAATGAGCAGTTCTTC
. . TRBJ2-7 TRBV19 CASSMGYEQYF TGTGCCAGTAGTATGGGGTACGAGCAGTACTTC
. TRBD2 TRBJ2-3 TRBV10-3 CAISEPLAGEADTQYF TGTGCCATCAGTGAGCCCCTAGCGGGAGAGGCAGATACGCAGTATTTT
few TRBD1 TRBJ1-2 TRBV11-3 CASSPAGTGRGYTF TGTGCCAGCAGCCCAGCCGGGACAGGAAGGGGCTACACCTTC
. TRBD1 TRBJ2-1 TRBV9 CASSLQGAKNEQFF TGTGCCAGCAGTCTACAGGGGGCGAAGAATGAGCAGTTCTTC
once TRBD2 TRBJ2-5 TRBV19 CASSATLAGGVQETQYF TGTGCCAGTAGTGCCACACTAGCGGGAGGCGTCCAAGAGACCCAGTACTTC
. . TRBJ2-3 TRBV19 CASKETGSTDTQYF TGTGCCAGTAAAGAGACGGGAAGCACAGATACGCAGTATTTT
medium-sized . TRBJ2-7 TRBV11-3 CASSLVVGAYEQYF TGTGCCAGCAGCTTAGTAGTAGGGGCCTACGAGCAGTACTTC